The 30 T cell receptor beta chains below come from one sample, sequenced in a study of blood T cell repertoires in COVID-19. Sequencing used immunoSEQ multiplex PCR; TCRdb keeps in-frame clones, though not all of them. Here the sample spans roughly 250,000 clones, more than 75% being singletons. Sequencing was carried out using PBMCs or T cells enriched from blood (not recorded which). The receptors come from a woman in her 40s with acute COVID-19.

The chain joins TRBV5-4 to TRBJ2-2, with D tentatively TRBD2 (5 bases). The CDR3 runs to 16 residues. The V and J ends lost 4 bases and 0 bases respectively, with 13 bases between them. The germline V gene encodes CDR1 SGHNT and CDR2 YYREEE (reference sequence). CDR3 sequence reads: CASSPGRGSNTGELFF. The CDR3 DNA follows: TGTGCCAGCAGCCCGGGCCGCGGGTCGAACACCGGGGAGCTGTTTTTT.

The CDR3 DNA sequence: TGTGCCAGCAGCGCACAGGTCTCTGGAAACACCATATATTTT. The encoded protein is CASSAQVSGNTIYF. This chain uses TRBV9 with TRBJ1-3; tentatively, D is TRBD1 (5 bases). Germline V gene data show CDR1 as SGDLS and CDR2 as YYNGEE. V was cut by 3 bases and J by 0 bases, with 7 bases left in between. The CDR3 length is 14 residues.

The CDR3 here is CASSLGDRIYNSPLHF. The DNA for the CDR3 is TGTGCCAGCAGTTTGGGTGACAGAATCTATAATTCACCCCTCCACTTT. The V call is TRBV28, the J call TRBJ1-6; TRBD1 might be the D (5 bases). Germline V gene data show CDR1 as MDHEN and CDR2 as SYDVKM. The CDR3 runs to 16 residues. Trimming removed 3 bases at V and 3 bases at J, with 12 bases between.

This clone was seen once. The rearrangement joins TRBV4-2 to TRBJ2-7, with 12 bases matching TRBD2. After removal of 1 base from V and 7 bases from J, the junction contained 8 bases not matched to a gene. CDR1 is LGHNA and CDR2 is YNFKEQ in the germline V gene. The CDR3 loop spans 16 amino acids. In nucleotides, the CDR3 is TGTGCCAGCAGCCAAGGGTTGACTAGCGGGAGTCGAGAGCAGTACTTC. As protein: CASSQGLTSGSREQYF.

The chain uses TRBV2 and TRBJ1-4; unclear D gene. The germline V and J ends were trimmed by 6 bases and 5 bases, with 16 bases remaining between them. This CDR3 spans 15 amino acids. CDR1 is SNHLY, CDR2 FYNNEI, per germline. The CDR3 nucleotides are TGTGCCAGCAGGGAAAATCGGTTGAGAAATGAAAAACTGTTTTTT. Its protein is CASRENRLRNEKLFF.

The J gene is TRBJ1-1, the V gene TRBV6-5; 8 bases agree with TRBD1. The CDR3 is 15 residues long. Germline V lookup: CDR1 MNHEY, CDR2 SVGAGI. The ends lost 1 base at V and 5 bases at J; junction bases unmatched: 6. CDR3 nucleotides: TGTGCCAGCAGTTACTACAGGGGGAAAGGTACTGAAGCTTTCTTT. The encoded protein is CASSYYRGKGTEAFF.

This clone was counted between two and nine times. In DNA, the CDR3 is TGTGCCACCAGTCCTGAGGGAGCCGATACGCAGTATTTT. Residues: CATSPEGADTQYF. The gene calls are TRBV24-1 and TRBJ2-3, with D possibly matching TRBD2 (5 bases). The CDR3 consists of 13 residues. Trimming removed 6 bases at V and 6 bases at J, with 12 bases between. The germline gives CDR1 KGHDR, CDR2 SFDVKD.

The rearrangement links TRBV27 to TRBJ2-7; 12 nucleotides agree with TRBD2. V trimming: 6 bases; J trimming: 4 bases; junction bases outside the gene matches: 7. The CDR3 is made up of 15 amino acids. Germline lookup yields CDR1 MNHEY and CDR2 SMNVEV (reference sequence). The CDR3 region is CASRRLAGVPYEQYF. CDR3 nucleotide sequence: TGTGCCAGCAGGAGACTAGCGGGAGTACCTTACGAGCAGTACTTC.

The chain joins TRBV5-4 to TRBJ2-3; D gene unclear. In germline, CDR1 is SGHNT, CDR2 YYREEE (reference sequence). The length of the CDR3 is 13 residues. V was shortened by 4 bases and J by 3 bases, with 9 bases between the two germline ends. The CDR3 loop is CASSSVTTDTQYF. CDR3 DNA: TGTGCCAGCAGCAGCGTTACTACAGATACGCAGTATTTT.

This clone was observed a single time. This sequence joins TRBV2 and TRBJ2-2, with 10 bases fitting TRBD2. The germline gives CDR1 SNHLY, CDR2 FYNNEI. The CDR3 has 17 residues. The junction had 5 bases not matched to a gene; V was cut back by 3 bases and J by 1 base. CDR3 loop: CASSERSSGRNTGELFF. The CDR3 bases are TGTGCCAGCAGTGAGCGATCTAGCGGGAGGAACACCGGGGAGCTGTTTTTT.

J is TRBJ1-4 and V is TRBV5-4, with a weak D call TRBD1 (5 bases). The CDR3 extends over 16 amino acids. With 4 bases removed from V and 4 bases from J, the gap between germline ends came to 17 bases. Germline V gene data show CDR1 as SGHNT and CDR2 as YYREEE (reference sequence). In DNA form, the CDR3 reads TGTGCCAGCAGCCGCGGTGAGGGGACTTTTAATGAAAAACTGTTTTTT. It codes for CASSRGEGTFNEKLFF.

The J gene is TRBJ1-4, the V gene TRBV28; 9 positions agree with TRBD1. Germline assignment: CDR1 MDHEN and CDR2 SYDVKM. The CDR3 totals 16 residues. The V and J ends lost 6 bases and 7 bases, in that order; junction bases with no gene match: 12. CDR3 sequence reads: CASRTTGGENREKLFF. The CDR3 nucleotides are TGTGCCAGCAGGACTACAGGGGGCGAGAATCGTGAAAAACTGTTTTTT. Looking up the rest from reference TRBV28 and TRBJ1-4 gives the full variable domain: DVKVTQSSRYLVKRTGEKVFLECVQDMDHENMFWYRQDPGLGLRLIYFSYDVKMKEKGDIPEGYSVSREKKERFSLILESASTNQTSMYLCASRTTGGENREKLFFGSGTQLSVL.

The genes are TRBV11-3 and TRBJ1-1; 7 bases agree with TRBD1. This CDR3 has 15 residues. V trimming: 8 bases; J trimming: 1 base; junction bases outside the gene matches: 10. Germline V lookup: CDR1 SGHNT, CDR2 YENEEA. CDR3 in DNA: TGTGCCAGCTCCAGACAGGGTGCTGCGAACACTGAAGCTTTCTTT. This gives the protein CASSRQGAANTEAFF.

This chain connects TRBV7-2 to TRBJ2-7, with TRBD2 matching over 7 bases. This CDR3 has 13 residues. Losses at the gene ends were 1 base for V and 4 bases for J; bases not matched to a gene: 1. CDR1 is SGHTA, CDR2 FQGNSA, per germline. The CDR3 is CASSLGEGYEQYF. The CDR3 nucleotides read TGTGCCAGCAGCTTAGGGGAGGGTTACGAGCAGTACTTC. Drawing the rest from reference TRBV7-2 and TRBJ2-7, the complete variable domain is GAGVSQSPSNKVTEKGKDVELRCDPISGHTALYWYRQSLGQGLEFLIYFQGNSAPDKSGLPSDRFSAERTGGSVSTLTIQRTQQEDSAVYLCASSLGEGYEQYFGPGTRLTVT.

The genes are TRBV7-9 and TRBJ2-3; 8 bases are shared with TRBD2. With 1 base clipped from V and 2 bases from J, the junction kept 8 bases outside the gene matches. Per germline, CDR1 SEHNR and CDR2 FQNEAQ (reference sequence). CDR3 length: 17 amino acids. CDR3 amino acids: CASSLVEVAGNTDTQYF. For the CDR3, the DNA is TGTGCCAGCAGCTTAGTCGAGGTAGCGGGGAACACAGATACGCAGTATTTT.

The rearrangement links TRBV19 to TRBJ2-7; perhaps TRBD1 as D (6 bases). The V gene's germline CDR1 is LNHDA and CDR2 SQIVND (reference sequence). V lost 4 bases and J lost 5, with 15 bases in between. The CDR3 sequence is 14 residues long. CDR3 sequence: CASSTNPGVHEQYF. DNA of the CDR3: TGTGCCAGTAGTACAAATCCAGGGGTCCACGAGCAGTACTTC.

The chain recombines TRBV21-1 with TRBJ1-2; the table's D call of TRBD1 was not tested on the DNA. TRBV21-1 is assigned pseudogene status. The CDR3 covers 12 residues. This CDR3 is CASSKDLPGWTF. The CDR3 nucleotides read TGTGCCAGCAGCAAAGATTTGCCAGGGTGGACCTTC.

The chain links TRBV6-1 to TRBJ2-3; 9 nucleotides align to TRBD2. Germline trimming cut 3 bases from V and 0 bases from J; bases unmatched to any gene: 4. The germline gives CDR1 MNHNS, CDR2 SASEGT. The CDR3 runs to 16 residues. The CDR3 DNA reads TGTGCCAGCAGTGACCGCACTAGCGGGAGCACAGATACGCAGTATTTT. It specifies CASSDRTSGSTDTQYF.

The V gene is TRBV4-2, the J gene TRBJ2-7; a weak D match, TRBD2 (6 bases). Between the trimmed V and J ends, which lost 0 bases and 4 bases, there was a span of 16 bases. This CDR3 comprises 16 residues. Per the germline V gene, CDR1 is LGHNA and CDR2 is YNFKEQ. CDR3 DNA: TGTGCCAGCAGCCAAGATTTAGCGGACCAAGCTTACGAGCAGTACTTC. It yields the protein CASSQDLADQAYEQYF.

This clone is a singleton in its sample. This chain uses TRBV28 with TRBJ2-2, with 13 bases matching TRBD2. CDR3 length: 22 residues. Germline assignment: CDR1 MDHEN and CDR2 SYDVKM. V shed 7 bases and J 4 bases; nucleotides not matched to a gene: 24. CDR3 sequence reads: CASKLLTRTSGGTFAGTGELFF. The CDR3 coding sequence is TGTGCCAGCAAACTGCTAACCCGGACTAGCGGGGGCACCTTTGCGGGCACCGGGGAGCTGTTTTTT.

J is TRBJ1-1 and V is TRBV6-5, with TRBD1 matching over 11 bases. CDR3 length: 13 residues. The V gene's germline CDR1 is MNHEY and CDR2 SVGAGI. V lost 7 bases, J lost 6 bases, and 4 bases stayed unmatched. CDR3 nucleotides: TGTGCCAGCATACGGACAGGGGGCTCTGAAGCTTTCTTT. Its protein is CASIRTGGSEAFF.

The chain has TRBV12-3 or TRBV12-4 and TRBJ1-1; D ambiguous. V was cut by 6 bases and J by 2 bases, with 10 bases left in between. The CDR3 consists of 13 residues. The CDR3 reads CASRLQSNTEAFF. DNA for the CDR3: TGTGCCAGCAGACTCCAATCAAACACTGAAGCTTTCTTT.

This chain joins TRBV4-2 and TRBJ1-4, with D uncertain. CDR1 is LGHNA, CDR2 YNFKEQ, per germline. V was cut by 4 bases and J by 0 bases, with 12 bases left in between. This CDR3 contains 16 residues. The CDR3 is CASSLTYGATNEKLFF. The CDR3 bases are TGTGCCAGCAGCCTCACCTATGGTGCAACTAATGAAAAACTGTTTTTT.

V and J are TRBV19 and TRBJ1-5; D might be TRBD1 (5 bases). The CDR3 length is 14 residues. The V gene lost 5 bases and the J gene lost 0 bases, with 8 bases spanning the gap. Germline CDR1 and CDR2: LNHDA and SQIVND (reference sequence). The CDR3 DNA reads TGTGCCAGTAGTCCGGGGGGTAGCAATCAGCCCCAGCATTTT. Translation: CASSPGGSNQPQHF.

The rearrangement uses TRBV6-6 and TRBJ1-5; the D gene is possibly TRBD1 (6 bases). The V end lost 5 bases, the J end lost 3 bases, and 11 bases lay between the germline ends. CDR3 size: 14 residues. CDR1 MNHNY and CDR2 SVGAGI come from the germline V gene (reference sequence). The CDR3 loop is CASSLQGPNQPQHF. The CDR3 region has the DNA TGTGCCAGCAGTCTACAGGGCCCCAATCAGCCCCAGCATTTT.

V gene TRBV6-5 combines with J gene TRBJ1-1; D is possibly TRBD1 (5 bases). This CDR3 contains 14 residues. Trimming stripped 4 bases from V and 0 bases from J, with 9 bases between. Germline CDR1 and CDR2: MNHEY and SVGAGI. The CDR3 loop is CASSLGPVNTEAFF. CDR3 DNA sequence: TGTGCCAGCAGTTTGGGGCCAGTGAACACTGAAGCTTTCTTT.

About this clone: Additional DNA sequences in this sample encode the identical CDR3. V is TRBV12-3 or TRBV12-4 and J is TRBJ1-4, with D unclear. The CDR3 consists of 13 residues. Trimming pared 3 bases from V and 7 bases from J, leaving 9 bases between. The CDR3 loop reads CASSLRGREKLFF. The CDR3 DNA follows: TGTGCCAGCAGTTTGCGAGGGCGTGAAAAACTGTTTTTT.

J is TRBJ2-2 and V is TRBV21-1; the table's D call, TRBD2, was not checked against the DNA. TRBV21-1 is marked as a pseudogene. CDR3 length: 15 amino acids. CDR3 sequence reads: CASSEGRGATGELFF. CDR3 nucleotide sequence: TGTGCCAGCAGTGAGGGAAGAGGCGCCACCGGGGAGCTGTTTTTT.

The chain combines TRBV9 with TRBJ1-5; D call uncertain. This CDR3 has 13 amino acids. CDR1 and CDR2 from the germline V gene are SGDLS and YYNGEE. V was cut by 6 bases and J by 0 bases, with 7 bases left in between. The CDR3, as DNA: TGTGCCAGCACGTACTATAGCAATCAGCCCCAGCATTTT. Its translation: CASTYYSNQPQHF.

CDR3 sequence (DNA): TGCAGCGTTGAGGGGACAGGGAAAGGCTACACCTTC. Its protein product is CSVEGTGKGYTF. The chain has TRBV29-1 and TRBJ1-2; 9 positions agree with TRBD1. CDR3 length: 12 residues. J gave up 8 bases and V 3 bases, and 4 bases lay outside the gene matches. The V gene's germline CDR1 is SQVTM and CDR2 ANQGSEA.